Following are 15 T cell receptor beta chains from one sample sequenced in a study of T cell clones after liver transplantation. Assay: immunoSEQ multiplex PCR; the TCRdb copy retains only in-frame clones and omits some. This sample has around 100,000 clones, with roughly 80% found just once. The specimen comprised CD4+ T cells from blood, sampled before liver transplant. All receptors derive from a human donor who received a liver transplant.

The V and J genes are TRBV27 and TRBJ1-1; possible D gene TRBD1, 5 bases. Trimming left V 2 bases short and J 3 bases short, with 10 bases between. CDR3 length: 14 amino acids. In germline, CDR1 is MNHEY, CDR2 SMNVEV (reference sequence). CDR3 bases: TGTGCCAGCAGTTTACGGGGGGGGGACACTGAAGCTTTCTTT. Translated: CASSLRGGDTEAFF.

The rearrangement uses TRBV4-3 and TRBJ1-2; 7 bases are shared with TRBD1. The CDR3 runs 13 residues. In germline, CDR1 is LGHNA, CDR2 YSLEER. With V trimmed by 6 bases and J by 4 bases, 5 bases remained unmatched. The CDR3 nucleotides read TGCGCCAGCAGTCGAACAGGGGCCTATGGCTACACCTTC. It specifies CASSRTGAYGYTF.

The rearrangement joins TRBV9 to TRBJ2-2; D unclear. CDR1 and CDR2 (germline): SGDLS, YYNGEE. Deletions cut 0 bases from V and 5 bases from J, with 8 bases between. This CDR3 is 14 amino acids long. In DNA, the CDR3 is TGTGCCAGCAGCGTAGAGACTCGGACCGGGGAGCTGTTTTTT. This translates into CASSVETRTGELFF.

The chain joins TRBV19 to TRBJ1-1; tentatively, D is TRBD1 (6 bases). V was shortened by 5 bases and J by 3 bases, with 13 bases between the two germline ends. This CDR3 spans 14 amino acids. In germline, CDR1 is LNHDA, CDR2 SQIVND (reference sequence). Here the CDR3 reads CASSAGDIHTEAFF. For the CDR3, the DNA is TGTGCCAGTAGTGCGGGGGACATTCACACTGAAGCTTTCTTT.

On this clone itself: Other nucleotide sequences in the sample specify the same CDR3. This sequence joins TRBV6-5 and TRBJ1-2, with D maybe TRBD1 (6 bases). Germline V CDR1 and CDR2: MNHEY, SVGAGI. V was shortened by 6 bases and J by 4 bases, with 9 bases between the two germline ends. The length of the CDR3 is 12 residues. CDR3 region: CASSGGGYGYTF. CDR3 nucleotides: TGTGCCAGCAGCGGAGGGGGCTATGGCTACACCTTC.

This chain uses TRBV5-1 with TRBJ2-3, with a tentative D call TRBD2 (7 bases). V shed 1 base and J shed 1 base, with 10 bases lying between them. The CDR3 consists of 15 residues. Germline CDR1 reads SGHRS; CDR2 reads YFSETQ. CDR3 region: CASSLLRGRTDTQYF. The CDR3 DNA sequence: TGCGCCAGCAGCTTGTTGCGGGGGCGCACAGATACGCAGTATTTT.

The rearrangement links TRBV13 to TRBJ2-3, with 8 bases matching TRBD2. CDR1 and CDR2 from the germline V gene are PRHDT and FYEKMQ (reference sequence). Trimming at V came to 2 bases and at J to 4 bases, leaving 5 bases not matched to a gene. The CDR3 has 15 amino acids. The CDR3 nucleotides are TGTGCCAGCAGCTTACGAGCGGGAGTATCAGATACGCAGTATTTT. Protein product: CASSLRAGVSDTQYF. Complete variable domain (other parts from reference TRBV13 and TRBJ2-3): AAGVIQSPRHLIKEKRETATLKCYPIPRHDTVYWYQQGPGQDPQFLISFYEKMQSDKGSIPDRFSAQQFSDYHSELNMSSLELGDSALYFCASSLRAGVSDTQYFGPGTRLTVL.

The chain uses TRBV7-2 and TRBJ2-7, with D unclear. Trimming took off 5 bases at V and 4 bases at J, with 12 bases between the two ends. Germline V gene lookup returns CDR1 SGHTA and CDR2 FQGNSA. The CDR3 is made up of 13 amino acids. The DNA of the CDR3 is TGTGCCAGCAGCCCCTGGGGTAGGTACGAGCAGTACTTC. The encoded protein is CASSPWGRYEQYF.

As concerns this clone: At one end, the junction sequence differs from germline, possibly due to a read error. The rearrangement joins TRBV7-3 to TRBJ2-3; the D gene is possibly TRBD1 (5 bases). The CDR3 sequence is 14 residues long. The germline V gene encodes CDR1 SGHTA and CDR2 FQGTGA. CDR3 DNA: TGTGCCAGCAGTTTAAAGGGGCACACAGATACGCAGTATTTT. Translation: CASSLKGHTDTQYF.

This clone has a single count. The chain is built from TRBV19 and TRBJ1-4, with D possibly matching TRBD1 (5 bases). V was pared by 4 bases and J by 7 bases, with 16 bases between. Germline lookup yields CDR1 LNHDA and CDR2 SQIVND (reference sequence). The CDR3 covers 15 residues. CDR3 nucleotide sequence: TGTGCCAGTAGTAACCAGGGAGGGTTCGGTGAAAAACTGTTTTTT. It encodes CASSNQGGFGEKLFF. The full variable domain, completed using reference TRBV19 and TRBJ1-4, is DGGITQSPKYLFRKEGQNVTLSCEQNLNHDAMYWYRQDPGQGLRLIYYSQIVNDFQKGDIAEGYSVSREKKESFPLTVTSAQKNPTAFYLCASSNQGGFGEKLFFGSGTQLSVL.

The V and J genes are TRBV6-4 and TRBJ2-1; D tentatively reads TRBD1 or TRBD2 (6 bases each). V gave up 5 bases and J gave up 6 bases, with 20 bases separating them. Looked up from germline, CDR1 is MRHNA and CDR2 is SNTAGT. This CDR3 has 16 residues. CDR3 DNA sequence: TGTGCCAGCAGTTATAACTTAGGGGGGAACTTCAATGAGCAGTTCTTC. Amino acids: CASSYNLGGNFNEQFF.

This rearrangement joins TRBV7-9 to TRBJ2-1; D might be TRBD2 (5 bases). V lost 6 bases, J lost 2 bases, and 11 bases lay in between. Germline CDR1 and CDR2: SEHNR and FQNEAQ (reference sequence). CDR3 size: 14 residues. In DNA form, the CDR3 reads TGTGCCAGCAGTAAAGGAGGCACCTACAATGAGCAGTTCTTC. Protein product: CASSKGGTYNEQFF.

By proportion, this clone is medium-sized. The chain employs TRBV6-5 and TRBJ1-4; D unclear. Deletions cut 5 bases from V and 7 bases from J, with 14 bases between. This CDR3 is built from 14 residues. CDR1 is MNHEY and CDR2 is SVGAGI in the germline V gene. The CDR3 sequence is CASSMTQAGEKLFF. In DNA form, the CDR3 reads TGTGCCAGCAGTATGACCCAAGCAGGTGAAAAACTGTTTTTT.

The J gene is TRBJ1-2, the V gene TRBV28, with D possibly being TRBD1 (5 bases). The CDR3 is made up of 17 amino acids. V was shortened by 7 bases and J by 8 bases, with 29 bases between the two germline ends. The V gene's germline CDR1 is MDHEN and CDR2 SYDVKM. The CDR3 reads CASTKGLNLRVPGGYTF. The CDR3 nucleotides are TGTGCCAGCACAAAGGGTCTGAACCTCAGGGTACCGGGGGGCTACACCTTC.

The genes are TRBV6-1 and TRBJ2-1; D is uncertain. Looked up from germline, CDR1 is MNHNS and CDR2 is SASEGT. Trimming took 2 bases from V and 14 from J, leaving 13 bases between them. The CDR3 contains 12 residues. This CDR3 is CASSENGRREFF. CDR3 DNA: TGTGCCAGCAGTGAAAACGGCCGAAGAGAGTTCTTC.